These 22 T cell receptor beta chains came from one sample sequenced in a study of neurological immune-mediated disorders. TCRdb used MiXCR to reprocess the 5' RACE reads, holding one entry per CDR3 protein. Of thousands of distinct CDR3 sequences in the sample, about 25% were seen once. The sample comprised CD8+ T cells from blood. These receptors originate from a woman aged 60-75 years with HTLV-1-associated myelopathy (HAM/TSP).

This clonotype was found many times. The chain recombines TRBV15 with TRBJ1-5; no definite D call. Germline lookup yields CDR1 LNHNV and CDR2 YYDKDF (reference sequence). Trimming left V 8 bases short and J 3 bases short, with 8 bases between. CDR3 length equals 12 residues. CDR3 sequence (DNA): TGTGCCACCTCGGTCGTCAATCAGCCCCAGCATTTT. This translates into CATSVVNQPQHF.

This clonotype came up many times. This sequence joins TRBV7-9 and TRBJ2-1, with a weak D call TRBD2 (5 bases). Germline CDR1 and CDR2: SEHNR and FQNEAQ (reference sequence). This CDR3 spans 14 amino acids. With 6 bases removed from V and 6 bases from J, the gap between germline ends came to 15 bases. The CDR3 loop is CASSLGERFNEQFF. The CDR3 DNA sequence: TGTGCCAGCAGTCTTGGGGAGAGGTTCAATGAGCAGTTCTTC.

This clonotype ranks as medium-sized. V gene TRBV20-1 combines with J gene TRBJ1-2; a possible D gene is TRBD1 (5 bases). The CDR3 runs to 11 residues. With 5 bases removed from V and 4 bases from J, the gap between germline ends came to 8 bases. CDR1 and CDR2 from the germline V gene are DFQATT and SNEGSKA (reference sequence). The CDR3 is CSAAGGYGYTF. CDR3 DNA sequence: TGCAGTGCTGCGGGGGGCTATGGCTACACCTTC.

This clonotype has a count of ten or more. CDR3 residues: CASSQVGTGELFF. CDR3 nucleotides: TGTGCCAGCAGCCAAGTCGGCACCGGGGAGCTGTTTTTT. The rearrangement uses TRBV3-1 and TRBJ2-2; no reliable D call. Per germline, CDR1 LGHDT and CDR2 YNNKEL (reference sequence). The CDR3 contains 13 residues. Trimming shortened V by 1 base and J by 4 bases, and 4 bases separated the two germline ends.

This clonotype was picked up many times. The chain links TRBV4-1 to TRBJ2-7, with 8 bases lining up with TRBD2. The germline gives CDR1 MGHRA, CDR2 YSYEKL. This CDR3 is built from 15 residues. Trimming removed 1 base from V and 4 bases from J; junction bases left unmatched: 6. CDR3 loop: CASSQATSGEYEQYF. CDR3 DNA: TGCGCCAGCAGCCAAGCAACTAGCGGCGAGTACGAGCAGTACTTC.

The J gene is TRBJ2-1, the V gene TRBV15, with D uncertain. With 3 bases removed from V and 2 bases from J, the gap between germline ends came to 5 bases. The CDR3 consists of 13 residues. CDR1 and CDR2 (germline): LNHNV, YYDKDF (reference sequence). CDR3 in DNA: TGTGCCACCAGCAGTGTCCCCTACAATGAGCAGTTCTTC. This sequence encodes CATSSVPYNEQFF.

This clonotype is deemed medium-sized. J is TRBJ1-3 and V is TRBV7-2; possible D gene TRBD1, 5 bases. Germline V gene lookup returns CDR1 SGHTA and CDR2 FQGNSA. The V end lost 4 bases, the J end lost 8 bases, and 21 bases lay between the germline ends. This CDR3 region has 16 residues. CDR3 coding DNA: TGTGCCAGCAGCTACCCGCAGGGTCTTGCCGGGGACACCATATATTTT. This gives the protein CASSYPQGLAGDTIYF.

This clonotype is medium-sized within its sample. This chain joins TRBV10-3 and TRBJ2-1; D call uncertain. The CDR3 totals 15 residues. V was pared by 4 bases and J by 0 bases, with 10 bases between. The germline V gene has CDR1 ENHRY and CDR2 SYGVKD. In nucleotides, the CDR3 is TGTGCCATCAGTGTCAACGGCTTCTCCTACAATGAGCAGTTCTTC. It encodes CAISVNGFSYNEQFF.

The chain uses TRBV7-9 and TRBJ2-1; the match to TRBD2 covers 7 bases. Trimming at V came to 5 bases and at J to 2 bases, leaving 9 bases not matched to a gene. This CDR3 region has 16 residues. The germline V gene encodes CDR1 SEHNR and CDR2 FQNEAQ (reference sequence). This chain's CDR3 is CASSPRGGGTYNEQFF. The CDR3 DNA sequence: TGTGCCAGCAGCCCCCGCGGGGGTGGAACCTACAATGAGCAGTTCTTC.

Many counts were recorded for this clonotype. This chain connects TRBV6-1 to TRBJ2-7, with TRBD1 identical over 8 bases. V was clipped by 4 bases and J by 3 bases; unmatched bases: 29. This CDR3 region has 22 residues. CDR1 MNHNS and CDR2 SASEGT come from the germline V gene. CDR3 protein: CASSGSGAGGLSWPPVLYEQYF. The CDR3 bases are TGTGCCAGCAGTGGGTCAGGGGCAGGGGGCTTATCGTGGCCTCCCGTCCTCTACGAGCAGTACTTC.

In this sample, this clonotype turned up many times. The CDR3 loop is CASSLVGPAEAFF. CDR3 in DNA: TGCGCCAGCAGCTTGGTCGGGCCAGCTGAAGCTTTCTTT. The chain carries TRBV5-1 and TRBJ1-1; D gene uncertain. V lost 0 bases to trimming and J lost 6 bases, with 9 bases between them. CDR3 length: 13 residues. Germline V gives CDR1 SGHRS, CDR2 YFSETQ.

A word on this clonotype: The junction departs from germline at one end; a sequencing error may be responsible. This chain joins TRBV7-9 and TRBJ1-2; no firm D call. The CDR3 runs 16 residues. Germline V lookup: CDR1 SEHNR, CDR2 FQNEAQ (reference sequence). CDR3 region: CVSSLEMGRDYYGYTF. CDR3 nucleotides: TGTGTCAGCAGCTTGGAAATGGGTCGGGATTACTATGGCTACACCTTC. Complete variable domain (other parts from reference TRBV7-9 and TRBJ1-2): DTGVSQNPRHKITKRGQNVTFRCDPISEHNRLYWYRQTLGQGPEFLTYFQNEAQLEKSRLLSDRFSAERPKGSFSTLEIQRTEQGDSAMYLCVSSLEMGRDYYGYTFGSGTRLTVV.

This clonotype was observed at least ten times. The V gene is TRBV9, the J gene TRBJ2-7, with D unresolved. Germline V lookup: CDR1 SGDLS, CDR2 YYNGEE. The CDR3 runs 13 residues. V was pared by 0 bases and J by 0 bases, with 4 bases between. This CDR3 reads CASSVGSSYEQYF. For the CDR3, the DNA is TGTGCCAGCAGCGTAGGGTCCTCCTACGAGCAGTACTTC.

The rearrangement links TRBV3-1 to TRBJ1-1; D is undetermined. V was clipped by 1 base and J by 0 bases, with 3 bases between them. The germline V gene encodes CDR1 LGHDT and CDR2 YNNKEL (reference sequence). The CDR3 spans 13 residues. The CDR3 is CASSQVLNTEAFF. The CDR3 nucleotides are TGTGCCAGCAGCCAAGTCCTGAACACTGAAGCTTTCTTT.

There are many counts of this clonotype. The chain combines TRBV7-9 with TRBJ2-1; D unclear. This CDR3 contains 10 residues. Deletions cut 1 base from V and 8 bases from J, with 0 bases between. Germline assignment: CDR1 SEHNR and CDR2 FQNEAQ (reference sequence). Here the CDR3 DNA reads TGTGCCAGCAGCTTAGATGAGCAGTTCTTC. This encodes CASSLDEQFF.

The CDR3 protein is CASSPGLADDEQYF. Here the CDR3 DNA reads TGTGCCAGCAGTCCGGGACTAGCGGACGACGAGCAGTACTTC. The rearrangement uses TRBV27 and TRBJ2-7; 11 positions match TRBD2. Germline V lookup: CDR1 MNHEY, CDR2 SMNVEV (reference sequence). The CDR3 contains 14 residues. V dropped 5 bases and J dropped 5; count of bases not matched to a gene: 5.

This clonotype is medium-sized (0.01 to 0.1%) in the sample. The V call is TRBV5-1, the J call TRBJ1-2, with 9 bases aligning to TRBD1. Germline V gene lookup returns CDR1 SGHRS and CDR2 YFSETQ. CDR3 length: 14 amino acids. The J segment lost 5 bases and the V segment lost 4 bases, leaving 6 bases of the junction unmatched. The CDR3 here is CASSGTGLMYGYTF. CDR3 nucleotides: TGCGCCAGCAGCGGGACAGGGCTGATGTATGGCTACACCTTC. The variable domain in full, completed from reference TRBV5-1 and TRBJ1-2, reads KAGVTQTPRYLIKTRGQQVTLSCSPISGHRSVSWYQQTPGQGLQFLFEYFSETQRNKGNFPGRFSGRQFSNSRSEMNVSTLELGDSALYLCASSGTGLMYGYTFGSGTRLTVV.

Sample share makes this clonotype medium-sized (0.01 to 0.1%). V and J are TRBV5-6 and TRBJ2-7; no reliable D call. The germline V gene has CDR1 SGHDT and CDR2 YYEEEE. V shed 1 base and J shed 2 bases, with 16 bases lying between them. The CDR3 totals 16 residues. For the CDR3, the DNA is TGTGCCAGCAGCTTGACACCTCTCCGCTCGGCCTACGAGCAGTACTTC. It specifies CASSLTPLRSAYEQYF.

This clonotype is large by share. The chain couples TRBV20-1 to TRBJ1-1; D might be TRBD1 (6 bases). CDR3 size: 16 residues. Germline assignment: CDR1 DFQATT and CDR2 SNEGSKA (reference sequence). The V end lost 0 bases, the J end lost 0 bases, and 14 bases lay between the germline ends. CDR3 in amino acids: CSARDQGQGMNTEAFF. CDR3 in DNA: TGCAGTGCTAGAGATCAGGGACAAGGGATGAACACTGAAGCTTTCTTT.

The chain links TRBV27 to TRBJ2-3; no definite D call. Germline assignment: CDR1 MNHEY and CDR2 SMNVEV (reference sequence). The CDR3 extends over 11 amino acids. Trimming cost V 3 bases and J 8 bases, with 6 bases left between them. The CDR3 region is CASSFGSTQYF. DNA of the CDR3: TGTGCCAGCAGTTTCGGAAGTACGCAGTATTTT.

This clonotype has at least ten counts. The J gene is TRBJ2-2, the V gene TRBV20-1; possible D gene TRBD2, 6 bases. V gave up 3 bases and J gave up 5 bases, with 13 bases separating them. Per germline, CDR1 DFQATT and CDR2 SNEGSKA (reference sequence). There are 14 residues in the CDR3. CDR3 loop: CSASEGRETGELFF. The CDR3 DNA reads TGCAGTGCTAGCGAGGGGCGGGAAACCGGGGAGCTGTTTTTT.

This clonotype was recorded many times. The CDR3 DNA reads TGCGCCAGCAGCCCCATATTCACGGCAAGCACAGATACGCAGTATTTT. Its protein is CASSPIFTASTDTQYF. This chain links TRBV5-1 with TRBJ2-3; D is undetermined. With 4 bases removed from V and 0 bases from J, the gap between germline ends came to 15 bases. Germline V gives CDR1 SGHRS, CDR2 YFSETQ. The CDR3 totals 16 residues.